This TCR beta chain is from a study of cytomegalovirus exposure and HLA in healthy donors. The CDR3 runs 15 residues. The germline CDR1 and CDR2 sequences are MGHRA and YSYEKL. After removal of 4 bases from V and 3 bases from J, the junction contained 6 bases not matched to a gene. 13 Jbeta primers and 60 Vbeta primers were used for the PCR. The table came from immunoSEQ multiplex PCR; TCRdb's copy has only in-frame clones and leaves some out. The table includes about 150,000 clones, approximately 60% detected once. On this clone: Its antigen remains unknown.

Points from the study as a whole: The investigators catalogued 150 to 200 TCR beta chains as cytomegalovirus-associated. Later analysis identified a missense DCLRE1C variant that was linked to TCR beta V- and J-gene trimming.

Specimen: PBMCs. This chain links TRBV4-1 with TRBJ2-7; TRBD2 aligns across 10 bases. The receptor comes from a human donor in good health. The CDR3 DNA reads TGCGCCAGCAGCCGCGGACTAGCGGACATCTACGAGCAGTACTTC. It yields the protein CASSRGLADIYEQYF.